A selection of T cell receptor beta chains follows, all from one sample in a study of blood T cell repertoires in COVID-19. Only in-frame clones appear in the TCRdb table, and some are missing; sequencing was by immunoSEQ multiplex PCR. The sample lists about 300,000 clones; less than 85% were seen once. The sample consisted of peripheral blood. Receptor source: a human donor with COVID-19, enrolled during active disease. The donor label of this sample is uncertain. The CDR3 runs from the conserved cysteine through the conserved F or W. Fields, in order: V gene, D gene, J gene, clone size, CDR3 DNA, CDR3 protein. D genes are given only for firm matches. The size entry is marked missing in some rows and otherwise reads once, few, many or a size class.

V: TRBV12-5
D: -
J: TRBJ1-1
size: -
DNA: TGTGCTAGTGGATCAGTGGGGGGCACTGAAGCTTTCTTT
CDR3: CASGSVGGTEAFF

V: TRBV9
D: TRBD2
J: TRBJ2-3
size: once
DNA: TGTGCCAGCAGCCCGAGGGGGACTAGCGGGAGACGATTCGCAGATACGCAGTATTTT
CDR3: CASSPRGTSGRRFADTQYF

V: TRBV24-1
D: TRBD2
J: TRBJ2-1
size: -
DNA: TGTGCCACCAGTGATTCGAGCGGGGGCTCCTACAATGAGCAGTTCTTC
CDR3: CATSDSSGGSYNEQFF

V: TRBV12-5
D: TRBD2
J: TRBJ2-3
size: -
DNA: TGTGCTAGTGTACGGGGACTAGCGGGATCGGAAGATACGCAGTATTTT
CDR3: CASVRGLAGSEDTQYF

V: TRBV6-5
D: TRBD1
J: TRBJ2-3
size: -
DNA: TGTGCCAGCACCCAGACAGGGGGAGATACGCAGTATTTT
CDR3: CASTQTGGDTQYF

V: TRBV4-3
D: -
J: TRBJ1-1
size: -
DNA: TGCGCCAGCAGCCAATTATCCGGTGGCACTGAAGCTTTCTTT
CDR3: CASSQLSGGTEAFF

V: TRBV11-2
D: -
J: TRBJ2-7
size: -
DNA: TGTGCCAGCAGCCCGGGGAACGCCGTCCGCGAGCAGTACTTC
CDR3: CASSPGNAVREQYF

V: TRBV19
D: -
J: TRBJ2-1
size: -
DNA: TGTGCCAGTAGTATAGGGGCTGCCAATGAGCAGTTCTTC
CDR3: CASSIGAANEQFF

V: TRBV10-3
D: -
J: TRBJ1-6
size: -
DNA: TGTGCCATCAGTGACAGGGGCTCGGATTCACCCCTCCACTTT
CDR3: CAISDRGSDSPLHF

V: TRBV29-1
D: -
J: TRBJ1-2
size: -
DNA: TGCAGCGTTGCGGAGGGTGGCTACACCTTC
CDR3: CSVAEGGYTF

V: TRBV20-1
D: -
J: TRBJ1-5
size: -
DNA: TGCAGTGCTAGTAAGGGGAATAATCAGCCCCAGCATTTT
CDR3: CSASKGNNQPQHF

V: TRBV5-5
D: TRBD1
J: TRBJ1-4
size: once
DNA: TGTGCCAGCAGCCTCCAGACAGGGGGTGATGAAAAACTGTTTTTT
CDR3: CASSLQTGGDEKLFF

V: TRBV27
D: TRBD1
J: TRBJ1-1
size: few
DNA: TGTGCCAGCAGTAGGGACAGTGAAGCTTTCTTT
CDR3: CASSRDSEAFF

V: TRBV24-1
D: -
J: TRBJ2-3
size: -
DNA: TGTGCCACCCGCGGTAGCACAGATACGCAGTATTTT
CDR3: CATRGSTDTQYF

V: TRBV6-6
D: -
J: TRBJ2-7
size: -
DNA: TGTGCCAGCAGTTATAGTTCCGGAAGGGGCGAGCAGTACTTC
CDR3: CASSYSSGRGEQYF

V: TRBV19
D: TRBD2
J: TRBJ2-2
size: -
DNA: TGTGCCAGTAGTATCGGGCTAGCGGAGAACACCGGGGAGCTGTTTTTT
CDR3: CASSIGLAENTGELFF

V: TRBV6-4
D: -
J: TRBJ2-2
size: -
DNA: TGTGCCAGCAGTCCCTCCGACAGCTCCGGGGAGCTGTTTTTT
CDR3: CASSPSDSSGELFF

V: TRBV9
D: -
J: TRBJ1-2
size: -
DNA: TGTGCCAGCAGCCCCAGTGAGGCCCCATATGGCTACACCTTC
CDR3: CASSPSEAPYGYTF

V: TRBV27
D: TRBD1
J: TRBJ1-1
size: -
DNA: TGTGCCAGCAGACGAGGGACAGGGGGGAATGCTTTCTTT
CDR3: CASRRGTGGNAFF

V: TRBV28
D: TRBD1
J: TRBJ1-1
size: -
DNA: TGTGCCAGCAGAGTCACAGGGGAATTCACTGAAGCTTTCTTT
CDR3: CASRVTGEFTEAFF

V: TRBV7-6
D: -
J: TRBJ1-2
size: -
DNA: TGTGCCAGCAGCCCCCAGCAGGGCCGGTTAGATGGCTACACCTTC
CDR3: CASSPQQGRLDGYTF

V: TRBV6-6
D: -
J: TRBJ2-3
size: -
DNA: TGTGCTAGCGGACACACAGATACGCAGTATTTT
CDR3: CASGHTDTQYF

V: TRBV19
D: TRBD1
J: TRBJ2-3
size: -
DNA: TGTGCCAGTAGTTCCCGACCGACAGGGTCGGCAGATACGCAGTATTTT
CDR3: CASSSRPTGSADTQYF